This T cell receptor (beta chain) is from a study of T cell repertoires in cytomegalovirus infection. The overall study: Through public TCR beta signatures, both CMV infection and matching HLA type were indicated.

Ten or more counts support this clonotype. Its antigen is not identified. The CDR3 sequence is 14 residues long. V dropped 5 bases and J dropped 4 bases, with 14 bases sitting between them. The germline V gene has CDR1 SGHVS and CDR2 FNYEAQ. TCRdb fed the reads into MiXCR, producing one record per CDR3 protein. The repertoire holds around 140,000 distinct CDR3 sequences, with about 31% as singletons. Specimen: CD8+ T cells from cultured PBMCs, collected from culture after CMV antigen stimulation. The chain uses TRBV7-6 and TRBJ1-1, with D tentatively TRBD1 (5 bases). The TCR was taken from a human donor in good health (CMV status not recorded). Some clones in this sample may be carry-over from other donors' samples. CDR3 bases: TGTGCCAGCAGCCCTGAGTGGGACGGCACTGAAGCTTTCTTT. Its protein is CASSPEWDGTEAFF.